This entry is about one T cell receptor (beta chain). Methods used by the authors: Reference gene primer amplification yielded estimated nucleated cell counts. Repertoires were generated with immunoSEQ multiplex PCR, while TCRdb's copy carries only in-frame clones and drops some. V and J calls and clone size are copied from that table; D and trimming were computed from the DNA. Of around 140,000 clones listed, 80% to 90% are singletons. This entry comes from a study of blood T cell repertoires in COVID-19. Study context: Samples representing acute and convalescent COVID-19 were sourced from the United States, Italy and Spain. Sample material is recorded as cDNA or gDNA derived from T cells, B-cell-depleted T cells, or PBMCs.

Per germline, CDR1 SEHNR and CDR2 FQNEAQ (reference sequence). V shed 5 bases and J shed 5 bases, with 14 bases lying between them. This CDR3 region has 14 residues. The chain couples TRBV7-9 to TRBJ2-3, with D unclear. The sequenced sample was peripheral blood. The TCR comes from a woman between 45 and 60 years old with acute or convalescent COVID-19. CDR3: CASSPPVTGDTQYF. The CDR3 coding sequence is TGTGCCAGCAGCCCTCCTGTTACGGGAGATACGCAGTATTTT.